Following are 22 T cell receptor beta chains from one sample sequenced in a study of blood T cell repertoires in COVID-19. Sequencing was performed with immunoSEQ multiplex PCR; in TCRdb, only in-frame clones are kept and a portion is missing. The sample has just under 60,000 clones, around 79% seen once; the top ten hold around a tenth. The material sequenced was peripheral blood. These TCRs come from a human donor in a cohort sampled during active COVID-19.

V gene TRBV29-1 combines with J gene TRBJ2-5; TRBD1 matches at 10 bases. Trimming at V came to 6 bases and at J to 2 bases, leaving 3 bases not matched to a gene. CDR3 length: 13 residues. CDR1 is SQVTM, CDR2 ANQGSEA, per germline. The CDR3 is CSVDRGIQETQYF. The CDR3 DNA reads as TGCAGCGTGGACAGGGGGATTCAAGAGACCCAGTACTTC. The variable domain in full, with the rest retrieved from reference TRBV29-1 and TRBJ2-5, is SAVISQKPSRDICQRGTSLTIQCQVDSQVTMMFWYRQQPGQSLTLIATANQGSEATYESGFVIDKFPISRPNLTFSTLTVSNMSPEDSSIYLCSVDRGIQETQYFGPGTRLLVL.

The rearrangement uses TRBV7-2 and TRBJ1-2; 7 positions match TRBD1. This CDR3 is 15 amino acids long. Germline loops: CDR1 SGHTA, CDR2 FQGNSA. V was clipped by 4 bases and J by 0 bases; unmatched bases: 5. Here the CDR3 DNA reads TGTGCCAGCAGCTCCCGTCAGGGGGCTAACTATGGCTACACCTTC. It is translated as CASSSRQGANYGYTF.

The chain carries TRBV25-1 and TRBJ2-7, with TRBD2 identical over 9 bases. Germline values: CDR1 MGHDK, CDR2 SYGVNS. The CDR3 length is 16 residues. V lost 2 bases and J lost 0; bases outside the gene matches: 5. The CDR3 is CASSERLAGSSYEQYF. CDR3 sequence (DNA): TGTGCCAGCAGTGAAAGGCTAGCGGGGAGCTCCTACGAGCAGTACTTC.

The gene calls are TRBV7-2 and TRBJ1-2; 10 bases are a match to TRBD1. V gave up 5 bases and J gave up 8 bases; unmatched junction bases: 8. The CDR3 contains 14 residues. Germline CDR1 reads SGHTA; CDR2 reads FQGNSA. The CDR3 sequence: CASSQGQGYHGYTF. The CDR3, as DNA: TGTGCCAGCAGCCAGGGACAGGGGTATCACGGCTACACCTTC.

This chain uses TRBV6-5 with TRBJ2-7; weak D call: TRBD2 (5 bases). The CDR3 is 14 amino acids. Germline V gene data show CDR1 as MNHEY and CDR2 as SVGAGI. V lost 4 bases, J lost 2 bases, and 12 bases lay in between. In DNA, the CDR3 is TGTGCCAGCAGTTCGAGCGGACCACCCTACGAGCAGTACTTC. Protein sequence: CASSSSGPPYEQYF.

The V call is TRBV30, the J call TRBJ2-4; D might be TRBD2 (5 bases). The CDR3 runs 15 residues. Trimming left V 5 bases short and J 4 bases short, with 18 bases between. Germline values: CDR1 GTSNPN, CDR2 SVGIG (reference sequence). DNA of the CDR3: TGTGCCTGGTCCTTGGGGAGCGCAGTTAAAAACATTCAGTACTTC. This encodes CAWSLGSAVKNIQYF.

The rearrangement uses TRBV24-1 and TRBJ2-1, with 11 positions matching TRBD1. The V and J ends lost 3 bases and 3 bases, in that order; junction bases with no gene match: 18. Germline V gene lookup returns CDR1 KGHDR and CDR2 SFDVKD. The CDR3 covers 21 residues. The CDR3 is CATSDPQDRGLLREGYNEQFF. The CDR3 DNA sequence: TGTGCCACCAGTGATCCCCAGGACAGGGGGCTTCTCCGGGAGGGCTACAATGAGCAGTTCTTC.

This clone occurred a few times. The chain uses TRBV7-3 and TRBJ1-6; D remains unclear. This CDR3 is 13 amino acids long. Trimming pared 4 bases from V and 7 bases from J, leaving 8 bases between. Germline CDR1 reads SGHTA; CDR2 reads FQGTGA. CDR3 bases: TGTGCCAGCAGCTGGGCTACAAATTCACCCCTCCACTTT. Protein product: CASSWATNSPLHF.

The DNA of the CDR3 is TGTGCCAGCAATATACAGGGGAACACCGGGGAGCTGTTTTTT. Translated, it gives CASNIQGNTGELFF. The V and J genes are TRBV2 and TRBJ2-2, with D perhaps matching TRBD1 (6 bases). Germline-derived CDR1 and CDR2 are SNHLY and FYNNEI. The germline V and J ends were trimmed by 7 bases and 1 base, with 10 bases remaining between them. This CDR3 contains 14 residues.

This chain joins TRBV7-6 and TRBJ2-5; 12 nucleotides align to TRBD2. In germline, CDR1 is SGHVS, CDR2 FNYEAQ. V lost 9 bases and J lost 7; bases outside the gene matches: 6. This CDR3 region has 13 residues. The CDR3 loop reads CASGLAGMGTQYF. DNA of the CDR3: TGTGCCAGTGGACTAGCGGGAATGGGGACCCAGTACTTC.

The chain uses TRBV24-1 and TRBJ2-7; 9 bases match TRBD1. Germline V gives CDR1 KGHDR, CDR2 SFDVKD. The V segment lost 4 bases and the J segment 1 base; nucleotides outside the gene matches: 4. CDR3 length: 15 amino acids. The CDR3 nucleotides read TGTGCCACCAGTGACCCCGGGACAGGGTCCTACGAGCAGTACTTC. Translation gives CATSDPGTGSYEQYF.

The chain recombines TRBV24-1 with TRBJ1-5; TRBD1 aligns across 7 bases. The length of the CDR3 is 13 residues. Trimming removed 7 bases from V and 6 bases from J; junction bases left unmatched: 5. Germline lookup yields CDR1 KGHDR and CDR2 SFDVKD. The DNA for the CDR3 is TGTGCCACCAGCCTGACAGGGACTCAGCCCCAGCATTTT. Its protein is CATSLTGTQPQHF.

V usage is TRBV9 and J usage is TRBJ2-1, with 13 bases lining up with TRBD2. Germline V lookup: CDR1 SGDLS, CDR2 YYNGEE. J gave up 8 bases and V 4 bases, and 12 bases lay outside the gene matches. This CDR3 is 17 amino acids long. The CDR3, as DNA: TGTGCCAGCAGCCCACCGCCGACTAGCGGGAGGTTTGATGAGCAGTTCTTC. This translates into CASSPPPTSGRFDEQFF.

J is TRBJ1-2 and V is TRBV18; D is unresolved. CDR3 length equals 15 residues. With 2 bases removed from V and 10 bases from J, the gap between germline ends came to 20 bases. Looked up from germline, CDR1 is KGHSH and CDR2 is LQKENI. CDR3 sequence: CASSPEGRTRRDYTF. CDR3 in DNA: TGTGCCAGCTCACCAGAGGGAAGGACTCGACGTGACTACACCTTC.

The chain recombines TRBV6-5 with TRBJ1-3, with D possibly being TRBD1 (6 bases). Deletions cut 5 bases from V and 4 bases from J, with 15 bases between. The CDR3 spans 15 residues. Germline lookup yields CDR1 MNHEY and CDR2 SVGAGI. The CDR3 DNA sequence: TGTGCCAGCAGTCCTGCAGGGGAATTCGGAAACACCATATATTTT. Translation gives CASSPAGEFGNTIYF.

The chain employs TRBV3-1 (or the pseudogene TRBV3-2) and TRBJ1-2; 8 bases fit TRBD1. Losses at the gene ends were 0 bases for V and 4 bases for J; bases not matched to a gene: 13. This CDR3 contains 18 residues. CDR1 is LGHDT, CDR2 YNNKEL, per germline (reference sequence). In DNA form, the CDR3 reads TGTGCCAGCAGCCAAGATCACTGGGGACAGGCGCTAGGCTATGGCTACACCTTC. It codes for CASSQDHWGQALGYGYTF.

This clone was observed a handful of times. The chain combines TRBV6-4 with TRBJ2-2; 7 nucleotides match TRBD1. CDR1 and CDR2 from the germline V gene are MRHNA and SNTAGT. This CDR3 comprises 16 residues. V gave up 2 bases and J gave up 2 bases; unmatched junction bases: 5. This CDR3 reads CASSDGTEANTGELFF. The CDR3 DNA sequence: TGTGCCAGCAGTGACGGGACAGAAGCAAACACCGGGGAGCTGTTTTTT.

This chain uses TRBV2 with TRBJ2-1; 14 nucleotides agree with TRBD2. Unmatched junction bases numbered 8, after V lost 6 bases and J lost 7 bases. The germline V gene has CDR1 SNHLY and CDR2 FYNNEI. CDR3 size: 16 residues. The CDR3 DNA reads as TGTGCCAGCAGCGCCGGGACTAGCGGGAGTATGAATGAGCAGTTCTTC. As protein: CASSAGTSGSMNEQFF.

CDR3 DNA sequence: TGTGCCAGCAGCTTACGGGGGTTTTCAAACACCATATATTTT. Protein product: CASSLRGFSNTIYF. This sequence joins TRBV7-2 and TRBJ1-3; TRBD1 is a possible D gene (5 bases). The germline V and J ends were trimmed by 2 bases and 6 bases, with 11 bases remaining between them. Germline-derived CDR1 and CDR2 are SGHTA and FQGNSA. The CDR3 sequence is 14 residues long.

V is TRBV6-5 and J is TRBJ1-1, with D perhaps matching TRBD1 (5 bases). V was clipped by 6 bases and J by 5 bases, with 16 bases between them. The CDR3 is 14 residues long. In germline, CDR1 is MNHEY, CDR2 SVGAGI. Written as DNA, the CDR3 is TGTGCCAGCAGCCTGGGGACTCGGAGGACTGAAGCTTTCTTT. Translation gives CASSLGTRRTEAFF.

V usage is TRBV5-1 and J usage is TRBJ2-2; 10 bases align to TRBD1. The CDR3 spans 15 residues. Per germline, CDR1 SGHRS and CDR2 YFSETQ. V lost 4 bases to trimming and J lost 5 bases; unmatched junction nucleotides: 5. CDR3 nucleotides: TGCGCCAGCAGCGGGGGACAGGGGAGAACCGGGGAGCTGTTTTTT. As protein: CASSGGQGRTGELFF.

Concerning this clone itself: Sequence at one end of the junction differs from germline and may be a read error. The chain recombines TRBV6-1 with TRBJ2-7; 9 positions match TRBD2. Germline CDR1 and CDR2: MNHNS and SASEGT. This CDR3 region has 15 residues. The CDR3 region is CASIEPGLAPYEQYF. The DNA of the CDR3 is TGTGCCAGCATTGAACCGGGACTAGCACCTTACGAGCAGTACTTC.